This entry features one T cell receptor beta chain sequence. Its antigen remains unknown. These data originate in a study of T cell responses to AZD1222 COVID-19 vaccine. V was clipped by 0 bases and J by 11 bases, with 12 bases between them. The CDR3 contains 13 residues. Per the germline V gene, CDR1 is MRHNA and CDR2 is SNTAGT. The table came from immunoSEQ multiplex PCR; TCRdb's copy has only in-frame clones and leaves some out. The table has about 130,000 clones, roughly 90% seen once. General study findings and limits: Clonal diversity was possibly underestimated; the donors were predominantly white British and more often female. The study sampled repertoires only after the peak T cell response. Reportedly, close to half of spike-specific TCRs are directed against unmutated variant regions. Among AZD1222 vaccinees, only five or six were seropositive at baseline.

The chain joins TRBV6-4 to TRBJ2-3; D gene ambiguous. This clonotype was obtained from an adult in good health. The material sequenced was peripheral blood, taken on day 0 of AZD1222 vaccination. The CDR3 region has the DNA TGTGCCAGCAGTGACTCGGGCTCCCAGAGGCAGTATTTT. It is translated as CASSDSGSQRQYF.